Shown below are 17 T cell receptor beta chains from a single sample sequenced in a study of vaccination and CD4 T cells after COVID-19. Treatment here: roughly 10-day PBMC culture with coronavirus spike peptide pools or control peptides (ViraFEST assay). Unexposed donor CD4+ T cells predated the COVID-19 pandemic, collected 2011-2018. Sequence data for DNA of cultured CD4+ T cells were generated by the Oncomine TCR Beta short-read assay. Scientists extracted genomic DNA from CD4+ T cells grown in culture. TCRdb redid the calling of the PCR reads with MiXCR, one entry per CDR3 protein. The sample lists 6,900 or so distinct CDR3 sequences, approximately 35% occurring once. No antigen is known for these receptors. Material for sequencing was CD4+ T cells from blood, cultured in vitro. The receptors derive from a human donor in good health.

The chain uses TRBV7-2 and TRBJ1-2, with a possible D match to TRBD1 (6 bases). Germline loops: CDR1 SGHTA, CDR2 FQGNSA. V was clipped by 3 bases and J by 8 bases, with 13 bases between them. The CDR3 runs 13 residues. CDR3 nucleotide sequence: TGTGCCAGCAGCTTTACAGGGACCGCAGGCTACACCTTC. Its protein is CASSFTGTAGYTF.

The chain recombines TRBV20-1 with TRBJ2-1; 11 nucleotides line up with TRBD2. Looked up from germline, CDR1 is DFQATT and CDR2 is SNEGSKA (reference sequence). This CDR3 has 17 residues. Losses at the gene ends were 0 bases for V and 3 bases for J; bases not matched to a gene: 7. CDR3 nucleotide sequence: TGCAGTGCTAGAGATCCCGGTGGGACTAGCGGCTACAATGAGCAGTTCTTC. It is translated as CSARDPGGTSGYNEQFF.

The V and J genes are TRBV20-1 and TRBJ2-7; D is ambiguous. CDR3 size: 10 residues. V was cut by 5 bases and J by 7 bases, with 9 bases left in between. Germline CDR1 and CDR2: DFQATT and SNEGSKA (reference sequence). CDR3 nucleotide sequence: TGCAGTGCTGGGGTGATTGAGCAGTACTTC. It is translated as CSAGVIEQYF.

This clonotype appeared once. Compared with germline, one end of the junction differs, possibly owing to a read error. The genes are TRBV20-1 and TRBJ2-7; the D is unclear. Germline values: CDR1 DFQATT, CDR2 SNEGSKA (reference sequence). There are 14 residues in the CDR3. The CDR3 sequence is CSARPGQNPYEQCF. The CDR3 nucleotides are TGCAGTGCTAGGCCCGGTCAAAACCCGTACGAGCAGTGCTTC.

The chain couples TRBV6-1 to TRBJ1-1, with no clear D. Trimming pared 4 bases from V and 7 bases from J, leaving 7 bases between. Germline loops: CDR1 MNHNS, CDR2 SASEGT. The length of the CDR3 is 11 residues. The CDR3 bases are TGTGCCAGCAGTGCCTTGAGTGAAGCTTTCTTT. It translates to CASSALSEAFF.

The chain links TRBV27 to TRBJ1-1; 11 bases align to TRBD1. The junction had 18 bases not matched to a gene; V was cut back by 4 bases and J by 11 bases. This CDR3 is 17 amino acids long. The germline gives CDR1 MNHEY, CDR2 SMNVEV (reference sequence). This CDR3 reads CASSSSHLRTGGEWAFF. DNA for the CDR3: TGTGCCAGCAGTTCGAGCCACCTCAGGACAGGGGGCGAATGGGCTTTCTTT.

V gene TRBV15 combines with J gene TRBJ2-2; D unclear. This CDR3 is 14 amino acids long. The germline V gene encodes CDR1 LNHNV and CDR2 YYDKDF (reference sequence). V shed 0 bases and J shed 4 bases, with 6 bases lying between them. CDR3 in DNA: TGTGCCACCAGCAGAGATTTAGGCACCGGGGAGCTGTTTTTT. It codes for CATSRDLGTGELFF.

This clonotype ranks as medium-sized. The chain couples TRBV7-3 to TRBJ1-2; 7 nucleotides match TRBD1. The CDR3 extends over 13 amino acids. The V gene end was trimmed by 0 bases and the J gene end by 6 bases; junction bases not matched to a gene: 1. Germline values: CDR1 SGHTA, CDR2 FQGTGA. CDR3 DNA sequence: TGTGCCAGCAGCTTAACACAGGGGAATGGCTACACCTTC. It is translated as CASSLTQGNGYTF.

This clonotype appeared a few times. V and J are TRBV20-1 and TRBJ2-1, with TRBD1 matching over 10 bases. The CDR3 is 16 residues long. The V gene end was trimmed by 6 bases and the J gene end by 2 bases; junction bases not matched to a gene: 10. Germline V gene sequence: CDR1 DFQATT, CDR2 SNEGSKA (reference sequence). The DNA for the CDR3 is TGCAGTGCCAGTCGGGACAGGGGCGCTACCTACAATGAGCAGTTCTTC. This gives the protein CSASRDRGATYNEQFF.

This sequence joins TRBV4-2 and TRBJ2-7, with D tentatively TRBD2 (6 bases). Germline V gene sequence: CDR1 LGHNA, CDR2 YNFKEQ. The V gene lost 0 bases and the J gene lost 7 bases, with 16 bases spanning the gap. CDR3 length: 15 residues. The CDR3: CASSQDFSGVKEQYF. The CDR3 bases are TGTGCCAGCAGCCAAGATTTCTCGGGAGTAAAAGAGCAGTACTTC.

This clonotype was recorded a few times. The J gene is TRBJ2-7, the V gene TRBV20-1; D is unresolved. The V gene's germline CDR1 is DFQATT and CDR2 SNEGSKA (reference sequence). Trimming took off 4 bases at V and 0 bases at J, with 19 bases between the two ends. This CDR3 has 16 amino acids. The CDR3 DNA reads TGCAGTGCTACCATGGGCGGCACAGTCTACTCCTACGAGCAGTACTTC. Protein product: CSATMGGTVYSYEQYF.

By proportion, this clonotype is large. The chain recombines TRBV6-1 with TRBJ1-6, with D possibly being TRBD1 (6 bases). Trimming removed 6 bases at V and 13 bases at J, with 16 bases between. CDR1 and CDR2 (germline): MNHNS, SASEGT. The length of the CDR3 is 13 residues. CDR3 nucleotide sequence: TGTGCCAGCAGCACGGGACACCCCCTGCCCCTCCACTTT. It translates to CASSTGHPLPLHF.

CDR3 sequence: CASSLGGNTEAFF. CDR3 nucleotides: TGCGCCAGCAGCTTGGGGGGAAACACTGAAGCTTTCTTT. The V and J genes are TRBV5-1 and TRBJ1-1; the D is unclear. The CDR3 runs 13 residues. The germline V and J ends were trimmed by 0 bases and 2 bases, with 5 bases remaining between them. Germline V gene data show CDR1 as SGHRS and CDR2 as YFSETQ. The complete variable domain, with remaining parts taken from reference TRBV5-1 and TRBJ1-1, reads KAGVTQTPRYLIKTRGQQVTLSCSPISGHRSVSWYQQTPGQGLQFLFEYFSETQRNKGNFPGRFSGRQFSNSRSEMNVSTLELGDSALYLCASSLGGNTEAFFGQGTRLTVV.

The V call is TRBV29-1, the J call TRBJ2-7, with D perhaps TRBD1 (6 bases). The CDR3 has 12 residues. The V gene's germline CDR1 is SQVTM and CDR2 ANQGSEA. Trimming took off 4 bases at V and 2 bases at J, with 9 bases between the two ends. The CDR3 DNA is TGCAGCGTTGCCCGGGACACCTACGAGCAGTACTTC. Translation: CSVARDTYEQYF.

The rearrangement uses TRBV20-1 and TRBJ2-3; TRBD1 agrees at 8 bases. The CDR3 sequence is 14 residues long. Germline V lookup: CDR1 DFQATT, CDR2 SNEGSKA (reference sequence). V shed 3 bases, J shed 2 bases, and the junction held 4 bases outside the gene matches. CDR3 amino acids: CSASLRGLTDTQYF. In DNA form, the CDR3 reads TGCAGTGCTAGCCTCAGGGGGCTCACAGATACGCAGTATTTT.

Only a few counts were recorded for this clonotype. V gene TRBV25-1 combines with J gene TRBJ1-2; TRBD1 matches 9 bases. The V gene's germline CDR1 is MGHDK and CDR2 SYGVNS. V lost 8 bases and J lost 7; bases outside the gene matches: 5. This CDR3 spans 12 amino acids. CDR3 in amino acids: CASGTGPGGYTF. The CDR3 nucleotides read TGTGCCAGCGGGACAGGGCCAGGTGGCTACACCTTC.

This clonotype was detected only a few times. The J gene is TRBJ1-1, the V gene TRBV7-3; D remains ambiguous. The germline V gene has CDR1 SGHTA and CDR2 FQGTGA. The ends were cut back, 5 bases at V and 1 base at J, with 8 bases in the middle. This CDR3 is 13 amino acids long. The CDR3 sequence is CASSRTQNTEAFF. The CDR3 DNA follows: TGTGCCAGCAGCAGAACTCAGAACACTGAAGCTTTCTTT. The entire variable domain, with the rest obtained from reference TRBV7-3 and TRBJ1-1, is as follows: GAGVSQTPSNKVTEKGKYVELRCDPISGHTALYWYRQSLGQGPEFLIYFQGTGAADDSGLPNDRFFAVRPEGSVSTLKIQRTERGDSAVYLCASSRTQNTEAFFGQGTRLTVV.